Below, one T cell receptor (beta chain) is given with its context. Repertoires were generated with immunoSEQ multiplex PCR, while TCRdb's copy carries only in-frame clones and drops some. The sample shows 100,000 to 150,000 clones, roughly 86% of them seen only once. The data were obtained in a study of T cell responses to AZD1222 COVID-19 vaccine. The CDR3 is 14 amino acids. CDR1 and CDR2 (germline): SGDLS, YYNGEE. V shed 5 bases and J 4 bases; nucleotides not matched to a gene: 8. The sample was peripheral blood, taken on day 0 of AZD1222 vaccination. The genes are TRBV9 and TRBJ1-2; 7 bases fit TRBD1. The clonotype originates from an adult in good health. For the CDR3, the DNA is TGTGCCAGCAGAGGGGGACAGAGTTTCTATGGCTACACCTTC. Residues: CASRGGQSFYGYTF. The full variable domain, in which reference TRBV9 and TRBJ1-2 provide the parts outside the CDR3, is DSGVTQTPKHLITATGQRVTLRCSPRSGDLSVYWYQQSLDQGLQFLIQYYNGEERAKGNILERFSAQQFPDLHSELNLSSLELGDSALYFCASRGGQSFYGYTFGSGTRLTVV.